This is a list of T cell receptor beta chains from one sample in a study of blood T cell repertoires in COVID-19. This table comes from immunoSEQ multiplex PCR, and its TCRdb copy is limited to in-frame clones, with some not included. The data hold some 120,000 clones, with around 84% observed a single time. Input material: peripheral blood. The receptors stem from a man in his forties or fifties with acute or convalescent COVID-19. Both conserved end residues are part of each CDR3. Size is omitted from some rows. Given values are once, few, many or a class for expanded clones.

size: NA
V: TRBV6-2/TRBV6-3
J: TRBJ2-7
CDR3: CASSYFGGLSSYEQYF

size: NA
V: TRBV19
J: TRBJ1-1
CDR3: CASSRKGATEAFF

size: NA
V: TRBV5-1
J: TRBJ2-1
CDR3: CASSLPLMSSYNEQFF

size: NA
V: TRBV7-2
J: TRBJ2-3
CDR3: CASSLNGGGITDTQYF

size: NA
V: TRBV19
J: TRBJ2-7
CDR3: CASSIGQGYEQYF

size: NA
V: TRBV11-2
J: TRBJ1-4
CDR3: CASSLVRGTNEKLFF

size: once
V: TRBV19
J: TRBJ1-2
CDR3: CASSPRQVAGYTF

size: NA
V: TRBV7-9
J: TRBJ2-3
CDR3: CASSSQGANTDTQYF

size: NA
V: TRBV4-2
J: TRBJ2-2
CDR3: CASRVERNTGELFF

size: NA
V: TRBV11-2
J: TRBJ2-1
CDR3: CASSLARGSYNEQFF

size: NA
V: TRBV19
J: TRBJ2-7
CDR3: CASSIRRGDEQYF

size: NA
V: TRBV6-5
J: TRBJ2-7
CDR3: CASSSRAGAYEQYF

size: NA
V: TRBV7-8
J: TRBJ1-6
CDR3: CASSLGFSHNSPLHF

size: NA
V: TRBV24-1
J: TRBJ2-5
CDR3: CATSDSVGAGVRETQYF

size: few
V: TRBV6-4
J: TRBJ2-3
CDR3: CASSEGTGSYTDTQYF

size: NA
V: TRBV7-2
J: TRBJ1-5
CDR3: CASSWDRNSNQPQHF

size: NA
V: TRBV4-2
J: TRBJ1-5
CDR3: CASSQDWTGSNQPQHF

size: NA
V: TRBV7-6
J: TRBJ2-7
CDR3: CASSLEQGFSYEQYF

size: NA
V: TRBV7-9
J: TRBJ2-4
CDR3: CASSPGTGGKNIQYF

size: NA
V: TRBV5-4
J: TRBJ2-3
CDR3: CASSLDNLSTDTQYF

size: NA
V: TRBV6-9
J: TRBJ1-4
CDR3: CASSYEPQNEKLFF

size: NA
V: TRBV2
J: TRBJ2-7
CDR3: CASSFLGAYEQYF

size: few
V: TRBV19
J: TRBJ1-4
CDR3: CASSLSGQAVWGEKLFF

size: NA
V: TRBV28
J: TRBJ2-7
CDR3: CASSETSGRYEQYF

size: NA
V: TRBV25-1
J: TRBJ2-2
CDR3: CASSEFGRNTGELFF

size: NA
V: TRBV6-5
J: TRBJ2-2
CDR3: CASSYSPPVTTGELFF

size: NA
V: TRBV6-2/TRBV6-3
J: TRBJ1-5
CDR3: CASSYTGFSNQPQHF

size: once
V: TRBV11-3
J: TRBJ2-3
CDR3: CASSLLRADTQYF

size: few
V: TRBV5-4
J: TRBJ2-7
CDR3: CASSTSGAYEQYF

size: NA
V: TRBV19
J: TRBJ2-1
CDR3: CASTPRGGTYNEQFF

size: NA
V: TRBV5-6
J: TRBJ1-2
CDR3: CASSPWDRTNYGYTF

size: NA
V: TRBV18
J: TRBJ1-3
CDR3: CASSPDSSGNTIYF

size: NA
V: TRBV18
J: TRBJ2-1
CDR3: CASSPRTSGYNEQFF